This T cell receptor (beta chain) comes out of a study of T-cell reconstitution after alpha-beta-depleted transplantation in children. The study's findings and limits: Several hundred expanded graft clones reportedly supplied alpha-beta T cells about two months after transplant. Surviving recipient T cells and intrathymic progenitors accounted for some patients' high TCRbeta diversity at day 60. Fresh T-cell production supplied most of the T-cell counts and diversity seen one year after transplant.

This clonotype was counted only a few times. Its specificity is unknown. J lost 4 bases, V lost 6 bases, and 2 bases had no gene match. The CDR3 runs to 12 residues. CDR1 is DFQATT, CDR2 SNEGSKA, per germline (reference sequence). TCRbeta library preparation incorporated unique molecular identifiers. TCRdb recomputed calls from the PCR reads with MiXCR, one row per CDR3 protein. The top ten hold about 4.8% of the sample, which has about 250,000 distinct CDR3 sequences, roughly a quarter seen once. The source was PBMCs, mostly from graft donor cells, collected 360 days after TCRalphabeta/CD19-depleted stem cell transplant. The clonotype originates from a female patient aged 2-15 years who had a stem cell transplant for congenital amegakaryocytic thrombocytopenia, so the T cells may come from the graft donor. This rearrangement joins TRBV20-1 to TRBJ2-7; 11 bases map to TRBD1. The CDR3 sequence: CSAGDRGYEQYF. CDR3 DNA sequence: TGCAGTGCGGGGGACAGGGGGTACGAGCAGTACTTC.